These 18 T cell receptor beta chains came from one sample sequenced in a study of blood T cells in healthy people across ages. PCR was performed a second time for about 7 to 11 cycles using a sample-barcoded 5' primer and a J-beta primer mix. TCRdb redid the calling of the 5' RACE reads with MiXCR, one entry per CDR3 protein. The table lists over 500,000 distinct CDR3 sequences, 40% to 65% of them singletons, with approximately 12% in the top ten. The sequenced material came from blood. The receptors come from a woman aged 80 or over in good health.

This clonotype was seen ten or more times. The CDR3 loop reads CASSYGPWGDSPLHF. The CDR3 nucleotides are TGTGCCAGCAGTTACGGGCCCTGGGGTGATTCACCCCTCCACTTT. The genes are TRBV6-5 and TRBJ1-6; D gene ambiguous. This CDR3 spans 15 amino acids. The germline V and J ends were trimmed by 2 bases and 8 bases, with 13 bases remaining between them. Germline CDR1 is MNHEY and CDR2 is SVGAGI.

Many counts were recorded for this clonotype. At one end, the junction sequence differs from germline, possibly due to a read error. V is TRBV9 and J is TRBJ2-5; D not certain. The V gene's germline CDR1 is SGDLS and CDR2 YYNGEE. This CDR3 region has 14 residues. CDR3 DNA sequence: TGTGCCAGCAGCCTCCGATCCAACCAGGAGACCCAGTACTTC. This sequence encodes CASSLRSNQETQYF.

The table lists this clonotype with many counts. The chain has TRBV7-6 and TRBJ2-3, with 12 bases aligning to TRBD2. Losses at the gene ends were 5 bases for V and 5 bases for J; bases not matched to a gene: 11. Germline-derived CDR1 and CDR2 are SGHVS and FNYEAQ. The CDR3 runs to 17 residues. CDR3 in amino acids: CASSPSGLAGHRDTQYF. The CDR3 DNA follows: TGTGCCAGCAGCCCTTCTGGACTAGCGGGGCATAGAGATACGCAGTATTTT.

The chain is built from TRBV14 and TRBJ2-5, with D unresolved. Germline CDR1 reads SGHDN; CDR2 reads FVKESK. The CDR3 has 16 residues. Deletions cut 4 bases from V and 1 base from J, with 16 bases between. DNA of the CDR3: TGTGCCAGCAGCCGCTTCTCGGGCCTCGTCCAAGAGACCCAGTACTTC. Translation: CASSRFSGLVQETQYF.

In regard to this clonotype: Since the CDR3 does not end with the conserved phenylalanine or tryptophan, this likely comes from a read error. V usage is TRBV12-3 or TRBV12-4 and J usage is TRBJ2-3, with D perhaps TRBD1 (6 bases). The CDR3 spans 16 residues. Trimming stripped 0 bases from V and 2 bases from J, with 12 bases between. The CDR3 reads CASSLALGADTDTQYS. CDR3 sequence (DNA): TGTGCCAGCAGTTTAGCGCTGGGGGCGGACACAGATACGCAGTATTCT.

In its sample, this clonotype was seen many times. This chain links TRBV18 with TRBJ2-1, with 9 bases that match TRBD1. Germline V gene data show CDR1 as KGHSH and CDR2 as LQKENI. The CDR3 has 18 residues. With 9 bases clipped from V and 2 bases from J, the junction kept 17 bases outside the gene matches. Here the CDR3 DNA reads TGTGCCAGTACGGGACAGGGCGGCGGCGGGAGCACCTACAATGAGCAGTTCTTC. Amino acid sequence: CASTGQGGGGSTYNEQFF.

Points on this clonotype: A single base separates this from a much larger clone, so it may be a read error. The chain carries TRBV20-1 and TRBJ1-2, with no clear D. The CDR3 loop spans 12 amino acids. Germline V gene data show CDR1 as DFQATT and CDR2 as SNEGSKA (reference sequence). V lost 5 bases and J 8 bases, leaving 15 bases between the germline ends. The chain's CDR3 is CSALGRLGGYTF. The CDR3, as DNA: TGCAGTGCTCTCGGCAGGCTCGGAGGCTACACCTTC.

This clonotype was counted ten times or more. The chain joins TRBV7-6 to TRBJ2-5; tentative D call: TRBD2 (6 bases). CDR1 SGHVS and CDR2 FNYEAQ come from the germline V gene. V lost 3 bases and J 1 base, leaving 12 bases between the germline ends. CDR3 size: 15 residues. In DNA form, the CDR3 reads TGTGCCAGCAGCTTTAATATGGGGGGCCAAGAGACCCAGTACTTC. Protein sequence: CASSFNMGGQETQYF. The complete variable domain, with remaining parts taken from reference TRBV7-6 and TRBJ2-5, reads GAGVSQSPRYKVTKRGQDVALRCDPISGHVSLYWYRQALGQGPEFLTYFNYEAQQDKSGLPNDRFSAERPEGSISTLTIQRTEQRDSAMYRCASSFNMGGQETQYFGPGTRLLVL.

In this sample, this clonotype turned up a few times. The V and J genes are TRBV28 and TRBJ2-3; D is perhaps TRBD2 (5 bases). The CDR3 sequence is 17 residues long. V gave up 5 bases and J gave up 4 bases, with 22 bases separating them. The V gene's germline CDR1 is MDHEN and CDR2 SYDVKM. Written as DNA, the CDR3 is TGTGCCAGCAGTAAGGTTCGGGGATACTCAATCCCAGATACGCAGTATTTT. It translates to CASSKVRGYSIPDTQYF.

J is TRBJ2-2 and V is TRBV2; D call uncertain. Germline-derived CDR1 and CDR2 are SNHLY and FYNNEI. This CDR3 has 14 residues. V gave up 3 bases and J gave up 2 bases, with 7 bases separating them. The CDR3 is CASSDQANTGELFF. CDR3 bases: TGTGCCAGCAGTGACCAGGCTAACACCGGGGAGCTGTTTTTT.

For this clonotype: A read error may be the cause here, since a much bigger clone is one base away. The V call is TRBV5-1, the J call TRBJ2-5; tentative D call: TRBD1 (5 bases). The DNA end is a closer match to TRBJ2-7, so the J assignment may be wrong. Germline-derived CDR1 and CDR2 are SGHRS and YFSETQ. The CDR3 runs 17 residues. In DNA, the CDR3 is TGCGCCAGCAGCTTGGGGGGCCATGCCCCTCTTTCCTACGAGCAGTACTTC. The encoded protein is CASSLGGHAPLSYEQYF.

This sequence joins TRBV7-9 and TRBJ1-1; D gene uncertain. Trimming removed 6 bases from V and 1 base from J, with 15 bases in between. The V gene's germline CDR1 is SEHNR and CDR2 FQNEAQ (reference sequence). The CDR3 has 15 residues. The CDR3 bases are TGTGCCAGCAGTTTCGTTTTTGAGGCGAACACTGAAGCTTTCTTT. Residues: CASSFVFEANTEAFF.

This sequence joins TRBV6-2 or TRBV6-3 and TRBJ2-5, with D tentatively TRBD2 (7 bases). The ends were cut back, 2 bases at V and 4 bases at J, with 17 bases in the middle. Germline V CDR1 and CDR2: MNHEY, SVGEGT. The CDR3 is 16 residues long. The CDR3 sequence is CASSYEEGGGIETQYF. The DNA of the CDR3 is TGTGCCAGCAGTTACGAGGAGGGAGGGGGGATAGAGACCCAGTACTTC.

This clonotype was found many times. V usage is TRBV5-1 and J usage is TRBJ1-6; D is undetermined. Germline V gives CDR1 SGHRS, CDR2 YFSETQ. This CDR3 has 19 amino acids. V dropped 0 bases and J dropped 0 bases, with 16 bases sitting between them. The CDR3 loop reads CASSLDGVAGTSYNSPLHF. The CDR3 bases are TGCGCCAGCAGCTTGGATGGTGTTGCGGGTACCTCCTATAATTCACCCCTCCACTTT.

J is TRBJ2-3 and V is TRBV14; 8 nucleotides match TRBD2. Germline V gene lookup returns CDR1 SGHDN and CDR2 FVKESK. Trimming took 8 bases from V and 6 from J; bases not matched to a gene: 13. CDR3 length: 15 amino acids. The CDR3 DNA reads TGTGCCAGCTCCCCTTCGGGAGGGGGTTTGGATACGCAGTATTTT. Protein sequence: CASSPSGGGLDTQYF.

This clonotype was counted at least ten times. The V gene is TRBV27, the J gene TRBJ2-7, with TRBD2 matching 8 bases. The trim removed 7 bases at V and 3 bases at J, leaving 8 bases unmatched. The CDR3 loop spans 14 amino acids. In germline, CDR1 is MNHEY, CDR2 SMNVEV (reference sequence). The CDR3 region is CASTPSSGNYEQYF. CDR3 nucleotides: TGTGCCAGCACCCCCAGTAGCGGGAACTACGAGCAGTACTTC.

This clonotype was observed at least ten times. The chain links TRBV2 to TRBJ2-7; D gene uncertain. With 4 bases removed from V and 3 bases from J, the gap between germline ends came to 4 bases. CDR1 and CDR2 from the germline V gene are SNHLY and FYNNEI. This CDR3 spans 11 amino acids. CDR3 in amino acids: CASSAFYEQYF. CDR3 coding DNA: TGTGCCAGCAGTGCCTTCTACGAGCAGTACTTC.

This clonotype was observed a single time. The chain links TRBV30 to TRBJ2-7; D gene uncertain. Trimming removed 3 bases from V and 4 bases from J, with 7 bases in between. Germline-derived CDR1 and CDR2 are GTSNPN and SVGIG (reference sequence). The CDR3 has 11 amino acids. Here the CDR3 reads CAWSRIYEQYF. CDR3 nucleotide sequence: TGTGCCTGGAGCCGCATTTACGAGCAGTACTTC.